This T cell receptor beta chain is from a study of T cells after posttransplantation cyclophosphamide. Study outcomes and limitations: Recipient CMV seropositivity and CMV reactivation strongly tracked TRB clonality. Later blood repertoires were often dominated by clones from the donor CD8+ memory compartment.

Busulfan-fludarabine conditioning, marrow transplant, and cyclophosphamide on days +3 and +4 were administered. Germline assignment: CDR1 GTSNPN and CDR2 SVGIG (reference sequence). The CDR3 loop spans 13 amino acids. The V and J ends lost 0 bases and 3 bases respectively, with 9 bases between them. Sequencing used immunoSEQ multiplex PCR; TCRdb keeps in-frame clones, though not all of them. Of roughly 5,900 clones listed, about 1.7% were seen once; the top ten hold less than 35%. This clone was counted between two and nine times. What it recognizes is unknown. The chain carries TRBV30 and TRBJ2-7, with a tentative D call TRBD2 (5 bases). The TCR sequence derives from a male patient in his thirties who received an allogeneic stem cell transplant from a related donor, was CMV-positive, and had no GVHD. These T cells may partly come from the graft donor. Sequencing was performed on PBMCs, taken around 33 weeks after a stem cell transplant with posttransplant cyclophosphamide. The CDR3 DNA is TGTGCCTGGAGTGTATCGGCGGGCTACGAGCAGTACTTC. Translating it yields CAWSVSAGYEQYF. The full variable domain, in which reference TRBV30 and TRBJ2-7 provide the parts outside the CDR3, is SQTIHQWPATLVQPVGSPLSLECTVEGTSNPNLYWYRQAAGRGLQLLFYSVGIGQISSEVPQNLSASRPQDRQFILSSKKLLLSDSGFYLCAWSVSAGYEQYFGPGTRLTVT.